This T cell receptor (beta chain) was recorded in a study of response to subunit inactivated influenza vaccine. The CDR3 consists of 16 residues. Germline V gives CDR1 SGHKS, CDR2 YYEKEE (reference sequence). The trim removed 0 bases at V and 4 bases at J, leaving 5 bases unmatched. In this sample, this clonotype turned up many times. TCRdb passed the RT-PCR reads through MiXCR, listing each CDR3 protein once. Counted here are 400,000 to 650,000 distinct CDR3 sequences, roughly 7.6% occurring once; the ten biggest clones make up less than 15%. The source of this sequence is a man between 50 and 70 years old who received an inactivated influenza vaccine. The rearrangement links TRBV5-5 to TRBJ2-1; 9 bases map to TRBD2. The sequencing here drew on PBMCs from blood, taken roughly 24 months after vaccination. The CDR3 nucleotides are TGTGCCAGCAGCTTGGCCAGGCGGGGGGGTTACAATGAGCAGTTCTTC. It is translated as CASSLARRGGYNEQFF.